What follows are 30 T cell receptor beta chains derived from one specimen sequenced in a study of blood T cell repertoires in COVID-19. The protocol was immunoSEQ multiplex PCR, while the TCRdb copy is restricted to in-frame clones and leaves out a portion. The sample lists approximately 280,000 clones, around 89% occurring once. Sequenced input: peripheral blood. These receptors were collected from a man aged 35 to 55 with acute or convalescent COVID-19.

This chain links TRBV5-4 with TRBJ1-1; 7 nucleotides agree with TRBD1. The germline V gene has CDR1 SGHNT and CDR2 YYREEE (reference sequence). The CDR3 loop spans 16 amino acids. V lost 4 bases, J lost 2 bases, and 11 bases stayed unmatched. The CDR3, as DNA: TGTGCCAGCAGCGAGGAGAGGGGGCTAATTAACACTGAAGCTTTCTTT. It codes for CASSEERGLINTEAFF.

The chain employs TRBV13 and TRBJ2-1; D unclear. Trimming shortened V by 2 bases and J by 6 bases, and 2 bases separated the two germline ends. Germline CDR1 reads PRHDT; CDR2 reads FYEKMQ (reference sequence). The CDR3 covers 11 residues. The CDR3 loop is CASSLLNEQFF. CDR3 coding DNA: TGTGCCAGCAGCTTACTCAATGAGCAGTTCTTC.

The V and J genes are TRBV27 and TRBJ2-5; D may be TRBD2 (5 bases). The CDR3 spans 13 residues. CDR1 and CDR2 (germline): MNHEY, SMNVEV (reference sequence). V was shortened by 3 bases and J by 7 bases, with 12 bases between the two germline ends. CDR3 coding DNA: TGTGCCAGCAGTTTGATACCTCGGGGGACCCAGTACTTC. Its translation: CASSLIPRGTQYF.

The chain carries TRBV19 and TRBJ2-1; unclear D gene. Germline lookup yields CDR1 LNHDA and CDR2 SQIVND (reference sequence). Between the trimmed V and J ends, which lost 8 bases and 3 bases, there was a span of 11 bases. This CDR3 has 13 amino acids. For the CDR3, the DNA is TGTGCCAGTCGAATGAGGCTCTACAATGAGCAGTTCTTC. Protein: CASRMRLYNEQFF.

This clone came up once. CDR3 bases: TGTGCCAGCAGCCCTCCAGGGGGCCGCTCTGGAAACACCATATATTTT. As protein: CASSPPGGRSGNTIYF. The chain carries TRBV9 and TRBJ1-3, with 8 positions matching TRBD1. The CDR3 loop spans 16 amino acids. J lost 0 bases, V lost 4 bases, and 6 bases had no gene match. CDR1 and CDR2 (germline): SGDLS, YYNGEE.

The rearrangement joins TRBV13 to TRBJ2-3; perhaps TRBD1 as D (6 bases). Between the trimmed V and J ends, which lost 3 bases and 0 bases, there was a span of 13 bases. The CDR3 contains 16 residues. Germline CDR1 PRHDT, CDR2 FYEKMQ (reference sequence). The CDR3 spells CASSLTGRDSTDTQYF. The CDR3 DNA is TGTGCCAGCAGCTTGACAGGCAGGGACAGCACAGATACGCAGTATTTT.

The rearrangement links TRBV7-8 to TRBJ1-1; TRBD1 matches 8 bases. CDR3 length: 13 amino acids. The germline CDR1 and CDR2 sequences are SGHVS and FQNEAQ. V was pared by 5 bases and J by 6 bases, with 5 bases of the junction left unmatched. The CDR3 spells CASSTDRGAEAFF. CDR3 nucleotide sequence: TGTGCCAGCAGCACCGACAGGGGAGCTGAAGCTTTCTTT.

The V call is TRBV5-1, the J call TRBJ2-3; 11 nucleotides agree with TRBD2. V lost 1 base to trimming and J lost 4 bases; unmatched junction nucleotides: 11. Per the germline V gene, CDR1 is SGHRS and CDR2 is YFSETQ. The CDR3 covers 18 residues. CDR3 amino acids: CASSLPETSGVPADTQYF. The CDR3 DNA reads TGCGCCAGCAGCTTGCCAGAGACTAGCGGGGTTCCCGCAGATACGCAGTATTTT.

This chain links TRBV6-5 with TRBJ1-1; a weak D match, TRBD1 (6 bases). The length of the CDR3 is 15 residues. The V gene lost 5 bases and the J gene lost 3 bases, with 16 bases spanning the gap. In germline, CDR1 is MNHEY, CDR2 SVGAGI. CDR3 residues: CASSRFPTGHTEAFF. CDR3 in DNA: TGTGCCAGCAGTCGGTTCCCTACAGGGCACACTGAAGCTTTCTTT.

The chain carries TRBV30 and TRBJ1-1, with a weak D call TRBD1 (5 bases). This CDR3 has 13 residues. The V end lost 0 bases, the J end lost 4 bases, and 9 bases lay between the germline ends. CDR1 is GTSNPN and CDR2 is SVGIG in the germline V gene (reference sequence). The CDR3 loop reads CAWSVYTGTEAFF. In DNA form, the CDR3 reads TGTGCCTGGAGTGTATACACAGGCACTGAAGCTTTCTTT.

The CDR3 DNA reads TGTGCTAGTGGTTTGGTAGGTCCGGGGAAAGCCCAGCATTTT. It yields the protein CASGLVGPGKAQHF. The chain uses TRBV12-5 and TRBJ1-5; the D is unclear. Trimming pared 0 bases from V and 11 bases from J, leaving 14 bases between. The CDR3 is 14 residues long. In germline, CDR1 is LGHNT, CDR2 FRNRAP.

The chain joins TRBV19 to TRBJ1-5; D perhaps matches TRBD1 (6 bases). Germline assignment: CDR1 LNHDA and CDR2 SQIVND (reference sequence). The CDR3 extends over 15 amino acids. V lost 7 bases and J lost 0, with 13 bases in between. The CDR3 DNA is TGTGCCAGTAATACTCAGGGGTATAGCAATCAGCCCCAGCATTTT. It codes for CASNTQGYSNQPQHF.

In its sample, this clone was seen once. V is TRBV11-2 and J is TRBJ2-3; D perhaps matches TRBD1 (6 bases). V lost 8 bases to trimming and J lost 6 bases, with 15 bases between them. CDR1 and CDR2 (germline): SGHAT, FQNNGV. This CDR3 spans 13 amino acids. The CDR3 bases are TGTGCCAGCTATGGGGGCCGTGACGATACGCAGTATTTT. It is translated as CASYGGRDDTQYF.

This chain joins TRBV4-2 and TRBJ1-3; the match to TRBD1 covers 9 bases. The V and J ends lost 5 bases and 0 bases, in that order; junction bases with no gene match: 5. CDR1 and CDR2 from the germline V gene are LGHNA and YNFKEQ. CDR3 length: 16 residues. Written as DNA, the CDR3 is TGTGCCAGCAGCGTAAGGGACAGGGCCTCTGGAAACACCATATATTTT. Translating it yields CASSVRDRASGNTIYF.

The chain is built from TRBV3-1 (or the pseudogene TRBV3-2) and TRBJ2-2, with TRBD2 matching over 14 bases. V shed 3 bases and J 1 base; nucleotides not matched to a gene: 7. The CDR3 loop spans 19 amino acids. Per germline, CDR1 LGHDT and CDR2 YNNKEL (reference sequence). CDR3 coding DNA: TGTGCCAGCAGCCATGACGGACTAGCGGGGGGCTGGAACACCGGGGAGCTGTTTTTT. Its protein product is CASSHDGLAGGWNTGELFF.

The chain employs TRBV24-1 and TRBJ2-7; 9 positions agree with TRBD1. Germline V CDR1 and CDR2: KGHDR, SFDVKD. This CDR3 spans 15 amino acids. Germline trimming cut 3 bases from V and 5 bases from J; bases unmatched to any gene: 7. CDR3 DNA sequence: TGTGCCACCAGTGATACCGGGACAGGGAGGGACGAGCAGTACTTC. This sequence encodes CATSDTGTGRDEQYF.

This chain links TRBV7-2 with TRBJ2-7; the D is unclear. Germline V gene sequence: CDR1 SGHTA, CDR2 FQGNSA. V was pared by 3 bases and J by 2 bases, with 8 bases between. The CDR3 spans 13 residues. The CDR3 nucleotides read TGTGCCAGCAGCTTTGTGGCTCCCTACGAGCAGTACTTC. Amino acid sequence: CASSFVAPYEQYF.

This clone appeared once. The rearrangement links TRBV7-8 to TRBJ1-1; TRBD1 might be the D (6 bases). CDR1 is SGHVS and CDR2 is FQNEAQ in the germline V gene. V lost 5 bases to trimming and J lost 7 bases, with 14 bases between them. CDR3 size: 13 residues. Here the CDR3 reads CASSIKQGLEAFF. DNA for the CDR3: TGTGCCAGCAGCATAAAACAGGGCCTTGAAGCTTTCTTT.

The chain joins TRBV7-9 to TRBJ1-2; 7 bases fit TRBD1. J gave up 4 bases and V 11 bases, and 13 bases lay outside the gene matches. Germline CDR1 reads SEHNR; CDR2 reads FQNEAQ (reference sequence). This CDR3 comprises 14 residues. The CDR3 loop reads CAYDSGTDRYGYTF. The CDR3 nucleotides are TGTGCCTATGACTCGGGGACAGATCGCTATGGCTACACCTTC.

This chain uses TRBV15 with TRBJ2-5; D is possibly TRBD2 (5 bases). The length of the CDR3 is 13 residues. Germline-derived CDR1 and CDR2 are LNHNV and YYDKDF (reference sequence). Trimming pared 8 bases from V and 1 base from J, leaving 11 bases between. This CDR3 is CATRAAGQETQYF. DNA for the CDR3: TGTGCCACCCGGGCCGCGGGCCAAGAGACCCAGTACTTC.

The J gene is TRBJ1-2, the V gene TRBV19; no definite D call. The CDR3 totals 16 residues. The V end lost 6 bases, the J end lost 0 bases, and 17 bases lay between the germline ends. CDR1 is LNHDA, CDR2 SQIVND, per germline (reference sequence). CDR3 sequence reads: CASSTPGDPANYGYTF. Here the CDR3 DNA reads TGTGCCAGTAGCACGCCCGGAGACCCAGCTAACTATGGCTACACCTTC.

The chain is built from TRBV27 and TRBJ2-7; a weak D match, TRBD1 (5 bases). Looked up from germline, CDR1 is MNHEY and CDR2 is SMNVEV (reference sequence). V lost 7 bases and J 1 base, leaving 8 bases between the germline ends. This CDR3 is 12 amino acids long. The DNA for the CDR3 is TGTGCCAGCACCGACAGTTCCTACGAGCAGTACTTC. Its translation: CASTDSSYEQYF.

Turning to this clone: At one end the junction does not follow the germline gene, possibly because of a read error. CDR3: CARSTGSGNTIYF. The CDR3 DNA is TGTGCCAGGAGCACAGGCTCTGGAAACACCATATATTTT. The chain has TRBV30 and TRBJ1-3; possible D gene TRBD1, 5 bases. The CDR3 runs 13 residues. Germline V gives CDR1 GTSNPN, CDR2 SVGIG (reference sequence). The complete variable domain, with remaining parts taken from reference TRBV30 and TRBJ1-3, reads SQTIHQWPATLVQPVGSPLSLECTVEGTSNPNLYWYRQAAGRGLQLLFYSVGIGQISSEVPQNLSASRPQDRQFILSSKKLLLSDSGFYLCARSTGSGNTIYFGEGSWLTVV.

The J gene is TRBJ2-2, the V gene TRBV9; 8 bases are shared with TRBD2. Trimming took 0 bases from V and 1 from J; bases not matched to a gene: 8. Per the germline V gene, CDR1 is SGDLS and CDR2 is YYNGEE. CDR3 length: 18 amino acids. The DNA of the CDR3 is TGTGCCAGCAGCGTAGGGGGTTTCACTAGCGGGAACACCGGGGAGCTGTTTTTT. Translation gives CASSVGGFTSGNTGELFF.

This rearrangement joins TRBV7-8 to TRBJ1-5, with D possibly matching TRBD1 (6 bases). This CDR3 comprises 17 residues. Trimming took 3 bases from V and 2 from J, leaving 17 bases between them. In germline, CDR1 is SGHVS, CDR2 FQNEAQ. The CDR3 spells CASSLGQGIFGNQPQHF. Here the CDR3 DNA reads TGTGCCAGCAGCTTGGGGCAGGGGATATTTGGCAATCAGCCCCAGCATTTT.

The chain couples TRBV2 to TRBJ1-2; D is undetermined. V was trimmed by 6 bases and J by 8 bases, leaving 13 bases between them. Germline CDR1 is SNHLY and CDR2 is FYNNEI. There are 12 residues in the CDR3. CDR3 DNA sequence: TGTGCCAGCAGGCCAAGCGTATGGGGCTACACCTTC. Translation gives CASRPSVWGYTF. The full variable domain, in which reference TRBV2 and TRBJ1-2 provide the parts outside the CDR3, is EPEVTQTPSHQVTQMGQEVILRCVPISNHLYFYWYRQILGQKVEFLVSFYNNEISEKSEIFDDQFSVERPDGSNFTLKIRSTKLEDSAMYFCASRPSVWGYTFGSGTRLTVV.

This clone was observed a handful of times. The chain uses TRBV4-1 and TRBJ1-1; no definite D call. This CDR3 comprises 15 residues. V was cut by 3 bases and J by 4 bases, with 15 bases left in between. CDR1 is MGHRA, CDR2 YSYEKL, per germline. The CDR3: CASSHLPPGSTEAFF. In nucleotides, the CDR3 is TGCGCCAGCAGCCATCTCCCCCCGGGAAGCACTGAAGCTTTCTTT.

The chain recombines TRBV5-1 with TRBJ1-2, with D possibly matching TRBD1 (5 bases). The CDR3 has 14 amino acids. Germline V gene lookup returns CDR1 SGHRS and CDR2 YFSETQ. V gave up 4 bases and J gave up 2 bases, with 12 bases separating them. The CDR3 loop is CASSPGGVNYGYTF. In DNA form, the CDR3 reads TGCGCCAGCAGCCCGGGGGGAGTAAACTATGGCTACACCTTC.

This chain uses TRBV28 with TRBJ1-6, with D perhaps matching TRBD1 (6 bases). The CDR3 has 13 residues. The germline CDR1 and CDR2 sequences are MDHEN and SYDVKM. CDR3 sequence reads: CAVKGGYNSPLHF. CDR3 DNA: TGTGCTGTCAAGGGGGGGTATAATTCACCCCTCCACTTT.

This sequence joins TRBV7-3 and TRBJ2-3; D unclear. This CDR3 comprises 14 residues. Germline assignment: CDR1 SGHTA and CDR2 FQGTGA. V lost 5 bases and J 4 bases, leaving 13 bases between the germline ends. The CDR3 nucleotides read TGTGCCAGCAGCCCCCAACAGAACTCAGATACGCAGTATTTT. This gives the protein CASSPQQNSDTQYF.